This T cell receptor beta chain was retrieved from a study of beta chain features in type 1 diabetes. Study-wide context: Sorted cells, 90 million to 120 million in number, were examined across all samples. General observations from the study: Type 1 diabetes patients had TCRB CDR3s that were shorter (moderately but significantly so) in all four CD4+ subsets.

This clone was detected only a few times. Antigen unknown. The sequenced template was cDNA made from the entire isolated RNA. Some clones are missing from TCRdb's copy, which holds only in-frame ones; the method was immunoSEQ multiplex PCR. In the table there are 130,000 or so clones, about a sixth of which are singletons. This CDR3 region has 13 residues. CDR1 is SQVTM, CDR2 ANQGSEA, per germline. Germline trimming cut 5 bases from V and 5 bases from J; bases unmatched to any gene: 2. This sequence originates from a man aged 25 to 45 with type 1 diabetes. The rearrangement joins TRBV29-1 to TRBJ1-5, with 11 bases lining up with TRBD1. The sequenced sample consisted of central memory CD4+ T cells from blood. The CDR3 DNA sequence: TGCAGCGTTCTGGGACAGGGGGATCAGCCCCAGCATTTT. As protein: CSVLGQGDQPQHF.